These 4 T cell receptor beta chains were sequenced from one sample in a study of tumor-infiltrating lymphocytes in primary liver carcinoma. A constant-region primer primed TCR beta cDNA synthesis from roughly 520 ng of total RNA. For TCR beta, libraries were produced by three nested multiplex PCR rounds using slightly modified ARM-PCR. Both of the initial two PCR rounds ran for about 9 cycles and employed TRBV1-TRBV30 forward primers alongside a C-beta reverse primer. TCRdb passed the multiplex PCR reads through MiXCR, listing each CDR3 protein once. The data hold approximately 92,000 distinct CDR3 sequences, with less than 75% observed a single time. Unsorted bulk tissue of about 18-34 mg yielded co-extracted RNA and DNA. Sequencing used tumor-adjacent normal liver tissue. These receptors were obtained from a man aged 35 to 55 with primary liver carcinoma and hepatitis B virus infection.

This clonotype was found a few times. CDR3 in DNA: TGTGCCAGCAGCTCCACAGGAATTGCCCAGTACTTC. Residues: CASSSTGIAQYF. The V gene is TRBV7-2, the J gene TRBJ2-5; TRBD1 is a possible D gene (5 bases). V was clipped by 4 bases and J by 9 bases, with 12 bases between them. This CDR3 has 12 amino acids. The germline gives CDR1 SGHTA, CDR2 FQGNSA.

As to this clonotype: The junction departs from the called germline gene at one end, perhaps through a read error. CDR3 loop: CSAQGGPTKAFF. The CDR3 DNA follows: TGCAGTGCCCAAGGGGGTCCCACTAAAGCTTTCTTT. This chain uses TRBV29-1 with TRBJ1-1; a possible D gene is TRBD1 (6 bases). The V gene's germline CDR1 is SQVTM and CDR2 ANQGSEA. The CDR3 runs 12 residues.

Comment on this clonotype: In this CDR3 the conserved last residue, phenylalanine or tryptophan, is missing, so a read error is likely. The chain is built from TRBV29-1 and TRBJ2-1; weak D call: TRBD2 (6 bases). The CDR3 runs 15 residues. V was clipped by 0 bases and J by 2 bases, with 11 bases between them. Germline CDR1 reads SQVTM; CDR2 reads ANQGSEA. In DNA, the CDR3 is TGCAGCGTTGAAGATCTCGGGAGCGCCTACAATGAGCAGTTCTCC. It translates to CSVEDLGSAYNEQFS.

Concerning this clonotype itself: The germline gene is not matched at one end of the junction; a read error may be the cause. The chain employs TRBV14 and TRBJ2-3, with TRBD2 as a possible D gene (6 bases). CDR1 and CDR2 from the germline V gene are SGHDN and FVKESK. CDR3 length equals 16 residues. The CDR3: CTSNQDLPGDGDTQYF. CDR3 in DNA: TGTACCAGCAACCAAGATCTACCGGGAGACGGGGATACGCAGTATTTT.